This entry lists 31 T cell receptor beta chains sequenced from one sample in a study of immune heterogeneity within non-small cell lung tumors. Multiplex PCR with 32 V and 13 J primers amplified TCR beta CDR3. Each CDR3 protein is one row after TCRdb ran MiXCR on the multiplex PCR reads. This table has 13,000 or so distinct CDR3 sequences, about 23% appearing once. Per sample, approximately 0.6 ug of bulk tumor genomic DNA was the template used. Biopsy collection occurred during surgery, with several far-apart biopsies per primary tumor. These patients got curative surgery after being newly diagnosed with untreated non-small cell lung cancer. The sequenced material came from lung tumor tissue. These receptors were taken from a man in his fifties or sixties with non-small cell lung cancer.

As for this clonotype: Since a much larger clone is just one base distant, this may be a read error. The chain combines TRBV11-3 with TRBJ2-1; TRBD2 matches 14 bases. Germline trimming cut 4 bases from V and 9 bases from J; bases unmatched to any gene: 17. Germline loops: CDR1 SGHNT, CDR2 YENEEA. The CDR3 totals 19 residues. The chain's CDR3 is CASSYTSPTSGGAVPEQFF. The CDR3, as DNA: TGTGCCAGCAGCTACACCTCCCCGACTAGCGGGGGGGCCGTCCCTGAGCAGTTCTTC. The variable domain in full, completed from reference TRBV11-3 and TRBJ2-1, reads EAGVVQSPRYKIIEKKQPVAFWCNPISGHNTLYWYLQNLGQGPELLIRYENEEAVDDSQLPKDRFSAERLKGVDSTLKIQPAELGDSAVYLCASSYTSPTSGGAVPEQFFGPGTRLTVL.

The table lists this clonotype with many counts. The chain recombines TRBV12-3 or TRBV12-4 with TRBJ2-6; 8 positions match TRBD1. V lost 4 bases, J lost 0 bases, and 8 bases stayed unmatched. There are 18 residues in the CDR3. Here the CDR3 reads CASSSQGQVISGANVLTF. CDR3 nucleotides: TGTGCCAGCAGTTCCCAGGGACAGGTGATCTCTGGGGCCAACGTCCTGACTTTC.

This clonotype was seen repeatedly, ten times or more. The chain employs TRBV25-1 and TRBJ1-1; D uncertain. The CDR3 has 11 residues. Trimming pared 5 bases from V and 7 bases from J, leaving 8 bases between. Germline V lookup: CDR1 MGHDK, CDR2 SYGVNS. This CDR3 reads CASSLGREAFF. The DNA of the CDR3 is TGTGCCAGCAGTCTCGGACGTGAAGCTTTCTTT.

This clonotype showed up many times. J is TRBJ2-1 and V is TRBV20-1, with 8 bases matching TRBD2. The CDR3 totals 14 residues. The V and J ends lost 0 bases and 6 bases, in that order; junction bases with no gene match: 4. The germline CDR1 and CDR2 sequences are DFQATT and SNEGSKA (reference sequence). The CDR3: CSAREGTSVNEQFF. In nucleotides, the CDR3 is TGCAGTGCTAGAGAAGGGACTAGTGTCAATGAGCAGTTCTTC.

This clonotype is medium-sized. The chain combines TRBV6-1 with TRBJ1-2; a weak D match, TRBD1 (6 bases). Germline V gene sequence: CDR1 MNHNS, CDR2 SASEGT. The CDR3 covers 14 residues. Trimming removed 6 bases from V and 4 bases from J, with 15 bases in between. CDR3 in DNA: TGTGCCAGCAGACTACAGGGCGGCCTCTATGGCTACACCTTC. It codes for CASRLQGGLYGYTF.

This clonotype was detected ten times or more. The chain couples TRBV7-6 to TRBJ2-1, with 8 nucleotides matching TRBD1. The CDR3 length is 18 residues. CDR1 SGHVS and CDR2 FNYEAQ come from the germline V gene. V was pared by 1 base and J by 0 bases, with 8 bases of the junction left unmatched. The CDR3 loop reads CASSLEATGQASYNEQFF. In DNA form, the CDR3 reads TGTGCCAGCAGCTTAGAGGCCACGGGACAGGCCTCCTACAATGAGCAGTTCTTC.

In the case of this clonotype: One base away lies a much larger clone, so this may be a sequencing read error. V and J are TRBV5-1 and TRBJ1-6, with a tentative D call TRBD1 (5 bases). This CDR3 comprises 19 residues. Germline lookup yields CDR1 SGHRS and CDR2 YFSETQ. For the CDR3, the DNA is TGCGCCAGCAGCTTGGGCGCTGCAGGGCCTCAGGCGGATAATTCAACCCTCCACTTT. Translated, it gives CASSLGAAGPQADNSTLHF.

This clonotype is deemed large (0.1 to 1%). The V gene is TRBV10-1, the J gene TRBJ2-1; D is uncertain. The CDR3 runs to 15 residues. V was clipped by 2 bases and J by 4 bases, with 12 bases between them. Germline V gene lookup returns CDR1 WNHNN and CDR2 SYGVQD (reference sequence). In DNA, the CDR3 is TGCGCCAGCAGTGAGCCGGTCGTAGATTACAATGAGCAGTTCTTC. As protein: CASSEPVVDYNEQFF.

This clonotype was picked up many times. J is TRBJ1-2 and V is TRBV14; perhaps TRBD1 as D (5 bases). With 4 bases removed from V and 0 bases from J, the gap between germline ends came to 9 bases. From germline, CDR1 is SGHDN and CDR2 FVKESK. CDR3 length: 14 amino acids. The CDR3 coding sequence is TGTGCCAGCAGCCCGACAGCAGCTAACTATGGCTACACCTTC. It encodes CASSPTAANYGYTF. Looking up the rest from reference TRBV14 and TRBJ1-2 gives the full variable domain: EAGVTQFPSHSVIEKGQTVTLRCDPISGHDNLYWYRRVMGKEIKFLLHFVKESKQDESGMPNNRFLAERTGGTYSTLKVQPAELEDSGVYFCASSPTAANYGYTFGSGTRLTVV.

This clonotype counts as medium-sized (0.01 to 0.1%). This rearrangement joins TRBV10-3 to TRBJ1-5; D is ambiguous. V lost 6 bases to trimming and J lost 3 bases, with 6 bases between them. The CDR3 length is 12 residues. CDR1 and CDR2 from the germline V gene are ENHRY and SYGVKD. The CDR3 reads CAISQPNQPQHF. The CDR3 bases are TGTGCCATCAGCCAGCCCAATCAGCCCCAGCATTTT.

This clonotype was observed many times. The genes are TRBV30 and TRBJ2-3; 8 nucleotides line up with TRBD2. This CDR3 has 14 amino acids. Germline V gene data show CDR1 as GTSNPN and CDR2 as SVGIG (reference sequence). Trimming cost V 0 bases and J 3 bases; bases outside gene matches: 2. The CDR3 DNA follows: TGTGCCTGGAGTGTGGTAGCGGGGACAGATACGCAGTATTTT. Translated, it gives CAWSVVAGTDTQYF.

Concerning this clonotype: With a much larger clone just one base away, this may be a read error. The V gene is TRBV6-2 or TRBV6-3, the J gene TRBJ1-1; 7 positions agree with TRBD1. CDR3 length: 13 amino acids. CDR1 and CDR2 from the germline V gene are MNHEY and SVGEGT. The CDR3 sequence: CASSYDRATEDFF. The CDR3, as DNA: TGTGCCAGCAGTTACGACAGGGCCACTGAAGATTTCTTT.

This clonotype was recorded at least ten times. This CDR3 reads CASSIPNPPQHF. DNA for the CDR3: TGTGCCAGCAGTATCCCAAACCCGCCCCAGCATTTT. This chain connects TRBV6-1 to TRBJ1-5; no clear D gene. V dropped 5 bases and J dropped 9 bases, with 11 bases sitting between them. The V gene's germline CDR1 is MNHNS and CDR2 SASEGT. This CDR3 has 12 residues.

By sample fraction, this clonotype is medium-sized (0.01 to 0.1%). The genes are TRBV12-3 or TRBV12-4 and TRBJ1-5, with D perhaps TRBD1 (6 bases). The CDR3 runs 17 residues. V was cut by 7 bases and J by 0 bases, with 19 bases left in between. This chain's CDR3 is CASTPGQGPYSNQPQHF. The CDR3 DNA reads as TGTGCCAGCACCCCCGGGCAGGGGCCATATAGCAATCAGCCCCAGCATTTT.

The rearrangement links TRBV14 to TRBJ1-4, with TRBD1 matching 8 bases. The CDR3 spans 13 residues. With 7 bases clipped from V and 5 bases from J, the junction kept 3 bases outside the gene matches. Germline CDR1 SGHDN, CDR2 FVKESK. The chain's CDR3 is CASNRDRNEKLFF. CDR3 DNA: TGTGCCAGCAACCGGGACAGGAATGAAAAACTGTTTTTT.

There are many counts of this clonotype. This CDR3 is CASSLLAVSTDTQYF. CDR3 in DNA: TGTGCCAGCAGCTTACTAGCGGTTAGCACAGATACGCAGTATTTT. The chain employs TRBV7-3 and TRBJ2-3, with 7 bases identical to TRBD2. Trimming removed 2 bases from V and 0 bases from J; junction bases left unmatched: 2. The CDR3 sequence is 15 residues long. Per the germline V gene, CDR1 is SGHTA and CDR2 is FQGTGA. The full variable domain, with the rest looked up from reference TRBV7-3 and TRBJ2-3, is GAGVSQTPSNKVTEKGKYVELRCDPISGHTALYWYRQSLGQGPEFLIYFQGTGAADDSGLPNDRFFAVRPEGSVSTLKIQRTERGDSAVYLCASSLLAVSTDTQYFGPGTRLTVL.

This clonotype is labeled medium-sized (0.01 to 0.1%). This chain links TRBV28 with TRBJ1-5; D not resolved. The CDR3 covers 13 residues. Germline loops: CDR1 MDHEN, CDR2 SYDVKM. Trimming left V 4 bases short and J 7 bases short, with 11 bases between. The CDR3: CASSSRAGQPQHF. The CDR3 DNA sequence: TGTGCCAGCAGTTCCCGGGCGGGACAGCCCCAGCATTTT.

The V gene is TRBV5-1, the J gene TRBJ2-3, with D perhaps TRBD1 (6 bases). In germline, CDR1 is SGHRS, CDR2 YFSETQ. V was trimmed by 2 bases and J by 5 bases, leaving 15 bases between them. This CDR3 is built from 15 residues. Written as DNA, the CDR3 is TGCGCCAGCAGCTTTTCCGGGACAACCGGAGATACGCAGTATTTT. Its translation: CASSFSGTTGDTQYF. Complete variable domain (other parts from reference TRBV5-1 and TRBJ2-3): KAGVTQTPRYLIKTRGQQVTLSCSPISGHRSVSWYQQTPGQGLQFLFEYFSETQRNKGNFPGRFSGRQFSNSRSEMNVSTLELGDSALYLCASSFSGTTGDTQYFGPGTRLTVL.

Concerning this clonotype: A much larger clone differs by one base, so this may be a read error. The chain employs TRBV11-2 and TRBJ2-7; D is ambiguous. The CDR3 length is 11 residues. Deletions cut 6 bases from V and 7 bases from J, with 10 bases between. Germline values: CDR1 SGHAT, CDR2 FQNNGV. The CDR3 DNA reads as TGTGCCAGCAGACCACAAAATGAGCAGTACTTC. Translated: CASRPQNEQYF.

This clonotype came up many times. The chain carries TRBV29-1 and TRBJ2-1, with D possibly being TRBD1 or TRBD2 (5 bases each). The CDR3 totals 17 residues. CDR1 SQVTM and CDR2 ANQGSEA come from the germline V gene. Trimming pared 6 bases from V and 0 bases from J, leaving 21 bases between. In nucleotides, the CDR3 is TGCAGCGTCCGCAAGATGGGGACGGTTAGCTCCTACAATGAGCAGTTCTTC. It encodes CSVRKMGTVSSYNEQFF.

In its sample, this clonotype was seen many times. The V call is TRBV5-1, the J call TRBJ1-1; 7 bases agree with TRBD1. Germline CDR1 reads SGHRS; CDR2 reads YFSETQ. This CDR3 comprises 13 residues. J was trimmed by 11 bases and V by 4 bases; bases with no gene match: 11. The CDR3 DNA is TGCGCCAGCAGCGCGACAGGGCCACGACTGGCTTTCTTT. It codes for CASSATGPRLAFF.

About this clonotype itself: A much larger clone differs from this one at a single base, so this may be a read error. The chain is built from TRBV19 and TRBJ2-3; D may match TRBD1 or TRBD2 (5 bases each). The CDR3 has 16 residues. The germline V gene has CDR1 LNHDA and CDR2 SQIVND (reference sequence). The V end was cut by 6 bases, the J end by 1 base, with 17 bases between. This CDR3 is CASRGTLRVGTDTQYF. DNA for the CDR3: TGTGCCAGTAGAGGGACCTTAAGGGTGGGCACAGATACGCAGTATTTT.

A few counts support this clonotype. This chain links TRBV20-1 with TRBJ2-7, with TRBD2 identical over 7 bases. Germline V CDR1 and CDR2: DFQATT, SNEGSKA (reference sequence). This CDR3 contains 14 residues. The V gene end was trimmed by 3 bases and the J gene end by 6 bases; junction bases not matched to a gene: 11. The CDR3, as DNA: TGCAGTGCTAGGGTGGGGACTAAGGCCTGCGAGCAGTACTTC. Protein: CSARVGTKACEQYF.

In its sample, this clonotype ranks as medium-sized. This sequence joins TRBV20-1 and TRBJ2-7; D is tentatively TRBD1 or TRBD2 (5 bases each). This CDR3 has 12 residues. The germline V gene has CDR1 DFQATT and CDR2 SNEGSKA (reference sequence). The V end was cut by 4 bases, the J end by 5 bases, with 12 bases between. The CDR3 DNA follows: TGCAGTGCTAAACTCAGGGACCACGAGCAGTACTTC. Translating gives CSAKLRDHEQYF.

This clonotype was counted many times. The chain is built from TRBV28 and TRBJ2-1; 8 nucleotides match TRBD1. There are 15 residues in the CDR3. Germline values: CDR1 MDHEN, CDR2 SYDVKM. Unmatched junction bases numbered 11, after V lost 6 bases and J lost 7 bases. The DNA for the CDR3 is TGTGCCAGCAGAAGACAGGGGAAATCATGGAATGAGCAGTTCTTC. Translating gives CASRRQGKSWNEQFF. Full variable domain (rest looked up from reference TRBV28 and TRBJ2-1): DVKVTQSSRYLVKRTGEKVFLECVQDMDHENMFWYRQDPGLGLRLIYFSYDVKMKEKGDIPEGYSVSREKKERFSLILESASTNQTSMYLCASRRQGKSWNEQFFGPGTRLTVL.

In its sample, this clonotype is medium-sized. The rearrangement uses TRBV2 and TRBJ1-5; the D gene is possibly TRBD1 (5 bases). V was shortened by 6 bases and J by 4 bases, with 10 bases between the two germline ends. CDR1 and CDR2 from the germline V gene are SNHLY and FYNNEI. This CDR3 comprises 13 residues. This chain's CDR3 is CASRGTLNQPQHF. CDR3 in DNA: TGTGCCAGCAGGGGGACGCTTAATCAGCCCCAGCATTTT.

CDR3 residues: CASSLFGDRTYNEQFF. The CDR3 DNA reads TGTGCCAGCAGCTTATTCGGGGATAGGACCTACAATGAGCAGTTCTTC. V usage is TRBV5-6 and J usage is TRBJ2-1; possible D gene TRBD2, 5 bases. From germline, CDR1 is SGHDT and CDR2 YYEEEE. V dropped 2 bases and J dropped 2 bases, with 14 bases sitting between them. The CDR3 is 16 residues long.

This clonotype was picked up many times. J is TRBJ1-4 and V is TRBV6-2 or TRBV6-3; D is uncertain. The CDR3 loop spans 14 amino acids. V was trimmed by 2 bases and J by 7 bases, leaving 11 bases between them. Germline V CDR1 and CDR2: MNHEY, SVGEGT. DNA for the CDR3: TGTGCCAGCAGTTACAGCCCGGGAAGTGAAAAACTGTTTTTT. Translation gives CASSYSPGSEKLFF.

This clonotype was counted ten times or more. V usage is TRBV12-3 or TRBV12-4 and J usage is TRBJ2-2; D gene unclear. CDR3 length: 14 amino acids. V lost 2 bases to trimming and J lost 2 bases, with 6 bases between them. In DNA, the CDR3 is TGTGCCAGCAGTTTACACTCAAACACCGGGGAGCTGTTTTTT. Amino acids: CASSLHSNTGELFF.

This clonotype showed up many times. The genes are TRBV5-1 and TRBJ1-2; D unclear. This CDR3 is built from 13 residues. The germline V gene has CDR1 SGHRS and CDR2 YFSETQ. V was cut by 5 bases and J by 2 bases, with 10 bases left in between. CDR3 in amino acids: CASSTDANYGYTF. The DNA for the CDR3 is TGCGCCAGCAGTACAGACGCAAACTATGGCTACACCTTC.

This clonotype appeared many times. The V call is TRBV2, the J call TRBJ1-1; TRBD1 matches 8 bases. Germline-derived CDR1 and CDR2 are SNHLY and FYNNEI. After removal of 9 bases from V and 11 bases from J, the junction contained 17 bases not matched to a gene. The CDR3 sequence is 14 residues long. CDR3 loop: CARESLTGESWAFF. The CDR3 DNA sequence: TGTGCCAGAGAAAGCTTGACAGGGGAATCATGGGCTTTCTTT.